A selection of T cell receptor beta chains follows, all from one sample in a study of molecular identifiers for immune sequencing clone quantification. Each CDR3 protein gets one entry after TCRdb re-called the PCR reads with MiXCR. The sample lists under 600,000 distinct CDR3 sequences; less than 30% were seen once. The specimen sequenced was naive CD8+ T cells from blood, with Jurkat cell RNA spiked in. The receptors stem from a human donor in good health. Some libraries in this study had Jurkat cell RNA spiked in. The CDR3 runs from the conserved cysteine through the conserved F or W. D genes are given only for firm matches. Size tells how often a clone was seen (once, few, many) or the class of an expanded clone, and some rows leave it out.

d_gene: .
v_gene: TRBV5-6
abundance: many
j_gene: TRBJ2-3
CDR3aa: CASAFYLGDTQYF
CDR3nt: TGTGCCAGCGCTTTTTATCTAGGAGATACGCAGTATTTT

d_gene: TRBD2
v_gene: TRBV28
abundance: few
j_gene: TRBJ2-7
CDR3aa: CASSLGSGTLSYEQYF
CDR3nt: TGTGCCAGCAGTCTCGGTAGCGGGACCCTTTCCTACGAGCAGTACTTC

d_gene: .
v_gene: TRBV7-3
abundance: .
j_gene: TRBJ2-1
CDR3aa: CASSQSAGAGPSSYNEQFF
CDR3nt: TGTGCCAGCAGCCAATCGGCGGGGGCAGGCCCGAGCTCCTACAATGAGCAGTTCTTC

d_gene: TRBD1
v_gene: TRBV18
abundance: .
j_gene: TRBJ1-1
CDR3aa: CASSPRDSYLRNTEAFF
CDR3nt: TGTGCCAGCTCACCCCGGGACAGTTATCTCCGGAACACTGAAGCTTTCTTT

d_gene: TRBD2
v_gene: TRBV13
abundance: .
j_gene: TRBJ2-1
CDR3aa: CANSPGLAGGNEQFF
CDR3nt: TGTGCCAACAGCCCCGGACTAGCGGGAGGTAATGAGCAGTTCTTC

d_gene: .
v_gene: TRBV6-2/TRBV6-3
abundance: .
j_gene: TRBJ2-3
CDR3aa: CPSTTEDTYPTDTQYF
CDR3nt: TGTCCCAGCACCACTGAGGACACTTACCCGACAGATACGCAGTATTTT

d_gene: .
v_gene: TRBV4-3
abundance: many
j_gene: TRBJ2-3
CDR3aa: CASSHWDGGYTQYF
CDR3nt: TGCGCCAGCAGCCATTGGGACGGCGGATATACGCAGTATTTT

d_gene: .
v_gene: TRBV19
abundance: .
j_gene: TRBJ2-5
CDR3aa: CASSRGLPSPSEGETQYF
CDR3nt: TGTGCCAGTAGTAGGGGTTTGCCGTCACCCAGCGAGGGAGAGACCCAGTACTTC

d_gene: .
v_gene: TRBV6-5
abundance: once
j_gene: TRBJ2-7
CDR3aa: CASSYGQGGGVQYF
CDR3nt: TGTGCCAGCAGTTACGGTCAGGGGGGTGGCGTGCAGTACTTC

d_gene: TRBD2
v_gene: TRBV11-2
abundance: few
j_gene: TRBJ2-1
CDR3aa: CASSHTSGSLDEQFF
CDR3nt: TGTGCCAGCAGCCATACTAGCGGGAGTTTGGATGAGCAGTTCTTC

d_gene: .
v_gene: TRBV25-1
abundance: .
j_gene: TRBJ1-3
CDR3aa: CASSEYGYDVSGNTIYF
CDR3nt: TGTGCCAGCAGTGAATATGGTTACGATGTTTCTGGAAACACCATATATTTT

d_gene: .
v_gene: TRBV5-3
abundance: .
j_gene: TRBJ1-6
CDR3aa: CASSLFGSSYNSPLHF
CDR3nt: TGTGCCAGCAGCTTGTTTGGGAGCTCCTATAATTCACCCCTCCACTTT

d_gene: .
v_gene: TRBV3-1
abundance: few
j_gene: TRBJ2-5
CDR3aa: CASSQDRQPNQETQYF
CDR3nt: TGTGCCAGCAGCCAAGATAGACAGCCAAACCAAGAGACCCAGTACTTC

d_gene: .
v_gene: TRBV5-1
abundance: many
j_gene: TRBJ2-7
CDR3aa: CASSSTGTVVEQYF
CDR3nt: TGCGCCAGCAGCTCTACCGGGACTGTTGTCGAGCAGTACTTC

d_gene: TRBD1
v_gene: TRBV11-1
abundance: .
j_gene: TRBJ2-7
CDR3aa: CASSYDRGGEQYF
CDR3nt: TGTGCCAGCAGCTATGACAGGGGGGGGGAGCAGTACTTC

d_gene: TRBD2
v_gene: TRBV14
abundance: few
j_gene: TRBJ2-1
CDR3aa: CASSRLAGVPFLHNEQFF
CDR3nt: TGTGCCAGCAGCCGACTAGCGGGAGTCCCCTTCCTCCACAATGAGCAGTTCTTC

d_gene: .
v_gene: TRBV12-3/TRBV12-4
abundance: .
j_gene: TRBJ2-7
CDR3aa: CASSSWGESSYEQYF
CDR3nt: TGTGCCAGCAGCTCATGGGGGGAAAGCTCCTACGAGCAGTACTTC

d_gene: TRBD2
v_gene: TRBV12-3/TRBV12-4
abundance: .
j_gene: TRBJ2-5
CDR3aa: CASRALGGGETQYF
CDR3nt: TGTGCCAGCAGGGCCCTCGGGGGGGGAGAGACCCAGTACTTC

d_gene: TRBD2
v_gene: TRBV7-9
abundance: few
j_gene: TRBJ2-1
CDR3aa: CASSRRGLAGVQFF
CDR3nt: TGTGCCAGCAGCCGGCGAGGACTAGCGGGAGTACAGTTCTTC

d_gene: .
v_gene: TRBV28
abundance: many
j_gene: TRBJ2-7
CDR3aa: CATSDGYEQYF
CDR3nt: TGTGCCACCAGTGATGGGTACGAGCAGTACTTC

d_gene: .
v_gene: TRBV5-1
abundance: .
j_gene: TRBJ1-3
CDR3aa: CASSLAYGRQGNTIYF
CDR3nt: TGCGCCAGCAGCTTGGCCTACGGACGGCAGGGAAACACCATATATTTT

d_gene: .
v_gene: TRBV9
abundance: many
j_gene: TRBJ2-7
CDR3aa: CASSPNGGYEQYF
CDR3nt: TGTGCCAGCAGCCCAAATGGGGGTTACGAGCAGTACTTC

d_gene: .
v_gene: TRBV2
abundance: .
j_gene: TRBJ1-4
CDR3aa: CASSGSGPTTPTNEKLFF
CDR3nt: TGTGCCAGCAGTGGCTCGGGACCGACGACTCCAACTAATGAAAAACTGTTTTTT

d_gene: TRBD2
v_gene: TRBV29-1
abundance: many
j_gene: TRBJ2-3
CDR3aa: CSVEPGLADPTDTQYF
CDR3nt: TGCAGCGTTGAACCCGGACTAGCGGACCCCACAGATACGCAGTATTTT

d_gene: TRBD2
v_gene: TRBV7-2
abundance: .
j_gene: TRBJ2-7
CDR3aa: CASTSLAGGLEGQYF
CDR3nt: TGTGCCAGCACCTCACTAGCGGGAGGACTGGAGGGGCAGTACTTC

d_gene: TRBD1
v_gene: TRBV12-5
abundance: .
j_gene: TRBJ1-5
CDR3aa: CVYRDRGRCQPQHF
CDR3nt: TGTGTTTACCGGGACAGGGGGCGGTGTCAGCCCCAGCATTTT

d_gene: .
v_gene: TRBV27
abundance: .
j_gene: TRBJ2-3
CDR3aa: CASSPRRGRGTDTQYF
CDR3nt: TGTGCCAGCAGTCCAAGGAGGGGTCGGGGCACAGATACGCAGTATTTT

d_gene: TRBD1
v_gene: TRBV5-1
abundance: many
j_gene: TRBJ2-1
CDR3aa: CASSVQGSPYNEQFF
CDR3nt: TGCGCCAGCAGCGTACAGGGGAGCCCCTACAATGAGCAGTTCTTC

d_gene: .
v_gene: TRBV27
abundance: .
j_gene: TRBJ2-5
CDR3aa: CASSLYPPQFIQETQYF
CDR3nt: TGTGCCAGCAGTTTATATCCCCCCCAATTTATCCAAGAGACCCAGTACTTC

d_gene: .
v_gene: TRBV28
abundance: .
j_gene: TRBJ2-7
CDR3aa: CASSRPEANYEQYF
CDR3nt: TGTGCCAGCAGTCGCCCGGAGGCCAACTACGAGCAGTACTTC

d_gene: TRBD2
v_gene: TRBV6-6
abundance: few
j_gene: TRBJ2-1
CDR3aa: CASSYGTSRYYEQFF
CDR3nt: TGTGCCAGCAGTTACGGGACTAGTCGATACTATGAGCAGTTCTTC

d_gene: .
v_gene: TRBV19
abundance: .
j_gene: TRBJ2-3
CDR3aa: CASRAGRTDTQYF
CDR3nt: TGTGCCAGTAGGGCGGGACGAACAGATACGCAGTATTTT

d_gene: .
v_gene: TRBV7-6
abundance: few
j_gene: TRBJ2-1
CDR3aa: CASSFSLSPNGNRQFF
CDR3nt: TGTGCCAGCAGCTTCTCCCTCTCCCCTAATGGCAACAGGCAGTTCTTC

d_gene: .
v_gene: TRBV20-1
abundance: few
j_gene: TRBJ1-1
CDR3aa: CSAPYYERVTEAFF
CDR3nt: TGCAGTGCTCCTTACTACGAGAGGGTCACTGAAGCTTTCTTT

d_gene: TRBD1
v_gene: TRBV10-3
abundance: many
j_gene: TRBJ1-1
CDR3aa: CAISESTGAVTEAFF
CDR3nt: TGTGCCATCAGTGAGTCGACAGGGGCGGTTACTGAAGCTTTCTTT

d_gene: TRBD1
v_gene: TRBV19
abundance: .
j_gene: TRBJ2-2
CDR3aa: CASSRTGRPGELFF
CDR3nt: TGTGCCAGTAGCAGGACAGGGAGGCCCGGGGAGCTGTTTTTT

d_gene: .
v_gene: TRBV29-1
abundance: few
j_gene: TRBJ2-7
CDR3aa: CSVTPGQTYEQYF
CDR3nt: TGCAGCGTTACGCCAGGACAGACCTACGAGCAGTACTTC

d_gene: .
v_gene: TRBV20-1
abundance: .
j_gene: TRBJ2-1
CDR3aa: CGARDLAPPSYNEQFF
CDR3nt: TGCGGTGCTAGAGATCTGGCCCCTCCCTCCTACAATGAGCAGTTCTTC

d_gene: TRBD1
v_gene: TRBV27
abundance: .
j_gene: TRBJ2-7
CDR3aa: CASSFGQDTSYEQYF
CDR3nt: TGTGCCAGCAGTTTCGGACAGGATACTTCCTACGAGCAGTACTTC

d_gene: .
v_gene: TRBV20-1
abundance: .
j_gene: TRBJ2-7
CDR3aa: CSARVHETYEQYF
CDR3nt: TGCAGTGCTAGAGTTCACGAAACCTACGAGCAGTACTTC

d_gene: .
v_gene: TRBV24-1
abundance: .
j_gene: TRBJ2-7
CDR3aa: CATSDLRVPSDYYEQYF
CDR3nt: TGTGCCACCAGTGATTTGCGAGTCCCTAGCGACTACTACGAGCAGTACTTC

d_gene: .
v_gene: TRBV29-1
abundance: .
j_gene: TRBJ2-6
CDR3aa: CSVSLSEANVLTF
CDR3nt: TGCAGCGTTAGTTTATCTGAAGCCAACGTCCTGACTTTC

d_gene: .
v_gene: TRBV12-5
abundance: many
j_gene: TRBJ2-2
CDR3aa: CASGLDEPAPNTGELFF
CDR3nt: TGTGCTAGTGGTTTGGATGAACCCGCCCCGAACACCGGGGAGCTGTTTTTT

d_gene: TRBD2
v_gene: TRBV23-1
abundance: many
j_gene: TRBJ2-4
CDR3aa: CASSLGRGSQYF
CDR3nt: TGCGCCAGCTCCCTTGGGAGGGGTAGTCAGTACTTC

d_gene: .
v_gene: TRBV4-3
abundance: many
j_gene: TRBJ1-1
CDR3aa: CASSQVGTKNTEAFF
CDR3nt: TGCGCCAGCAGCCAAGTCGGCACAAAGAACACTGAAGCTTTCTTT

d_gene: TRBD1
v_gene: TRBV7-9
abundance: few
j_gene: TRBJ1-2
CDR3aa: CASSSRTGGQVGYTF
CDR3nt: TGTGCCAGCAGCTCGCGGACAGGGGGGCAGGTTGGCTACACCTTC

d_gene: .
v_gene: TRBV12-3/TRBV12-4
abundance: .
j_gene: TRBJ1-5
CDR3aa: CASSLGSYNQPQHF
CDR3nt: TGTGCCAGCAGTTTGGGGAGTTACAATCAGCCCCAGCATTTT

d_gene: .
v_gene: TRBV19
abundance: .
j_gene: TRBJ2-2
CDR3aa: CASRVNGELFF
CDR3nt: TGTGCCAGCAGGGTGAACGGGGAGCTGTTTTTT